The present T cell receptor beta chain was sequenced within a study of blood T cell repertoires in COVID-19. Study context: Sites across the United States, Italy and Spain contributed samples from acute and convalescent COVID-19. Sample material is recorded as cDNA or gDNA derived from T cells, B-cell-depleted T cells, or PBMCs.

Original processing notes: Using reference gene primer amplification, nucleated cell counts were estimated. Clones were sequenced by immunoSEQ multiplex PCR, and TCRdb holds only the in-frame ones, with some missing. V and J calls and clone size are those listed in that table; D and trimming were worked out from the DNA. Counted here are 250,000 or so clones, about 73% occurring once; the ten biggest clones make up 3.3%. Germline CDR1 reads ENHRY; CDR2 reads SYGVKD. The CDR3 is 16 residues long. V gave up 0 bases and J gave up 3 bases, with 12 bases separating them. The receptor was derived from an elderly woman with acute or convalescent COVID-19. The chain joins TRBV10-3 to TRBJ1-5, with D possibly matching TRBD1 (6 bases). The source material was peripheral blood. Here the CDR3 reads CAISESSQGNNQPQHF. The CDR3 DNA is TGTGCCATCAGTGAGTCGTCACAGGGTAACAATCAGCCCCAGCATTTT.